This T cell receptor beta chain was identified during a study of blood T cells in healthy people across ages. The CDR3 spans 16 residues. CDR1 and CDR2 (germline): SEHNR, FQNEAQ (reference sequence). V shed 5 bases, J shed 5 bases, and the junction held 10 bases outside the gene matches. This clonotype was recorded many times. Its antigen is not known. A second PCR of 7 to 11 cycles used a sample-barcoded 5' primer and a J-beta primer mix. The template-switch adaptor, which had 12 random nucleotides, put a tag on each cDNA molecule. Every sample gave at least 3 million paired-end reads containing CDR3. One entry per CDR3 protein results from TCRdb running MiXCR on the 5' RACE reads. Of roughly 570,000 distinct CDR3 sequences in the sample, 27% are singletons; the top ten hold roughly 20%. Findings and caveats of the study: Nothing was known about donor CMV status, and this possibly confounded expanded clonotype changes. TCR beta diversity was tightly associated with the proportion of naive T cells.

The TCR sequence derives from a woman between 65 and 79 years old in good health. The V and J genes are TRBV7-9 and TRBJ2-3, with TRBD2 matching 10 bases. Sequences were obtained from blood. CDR3 in DNA: TGTGCCAGCAGCCGTCAGCGGGGGGGCCGGATAGATACGCAGTATTTT. It codes for CASSRQRGGRIDTQYF. The variable domain in full, with the rest retrieved from reference TRBV7-9 and TRBJ2-3, is DTGVSQNPRHKITKRGQNVTFRCDPISEHNRLYWYRQTLGQGPEFLTYFQNEAQLEKSRLLSDRFSAERPKGSFSTLEIQRTEQGDSAMYLCASSRQRGGRIDTQYFGPGTRLTVL.